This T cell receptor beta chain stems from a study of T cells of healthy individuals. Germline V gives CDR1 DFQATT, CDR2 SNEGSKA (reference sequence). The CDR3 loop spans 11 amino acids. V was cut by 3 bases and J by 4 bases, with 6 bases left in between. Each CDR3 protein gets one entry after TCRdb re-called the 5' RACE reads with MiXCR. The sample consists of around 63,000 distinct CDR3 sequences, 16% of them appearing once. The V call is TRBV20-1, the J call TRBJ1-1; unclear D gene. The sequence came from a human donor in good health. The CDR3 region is CSASVGTEAFF. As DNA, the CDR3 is TGCAGTGCTAGTGTGGGCACTGAAGCTTTCTTT.